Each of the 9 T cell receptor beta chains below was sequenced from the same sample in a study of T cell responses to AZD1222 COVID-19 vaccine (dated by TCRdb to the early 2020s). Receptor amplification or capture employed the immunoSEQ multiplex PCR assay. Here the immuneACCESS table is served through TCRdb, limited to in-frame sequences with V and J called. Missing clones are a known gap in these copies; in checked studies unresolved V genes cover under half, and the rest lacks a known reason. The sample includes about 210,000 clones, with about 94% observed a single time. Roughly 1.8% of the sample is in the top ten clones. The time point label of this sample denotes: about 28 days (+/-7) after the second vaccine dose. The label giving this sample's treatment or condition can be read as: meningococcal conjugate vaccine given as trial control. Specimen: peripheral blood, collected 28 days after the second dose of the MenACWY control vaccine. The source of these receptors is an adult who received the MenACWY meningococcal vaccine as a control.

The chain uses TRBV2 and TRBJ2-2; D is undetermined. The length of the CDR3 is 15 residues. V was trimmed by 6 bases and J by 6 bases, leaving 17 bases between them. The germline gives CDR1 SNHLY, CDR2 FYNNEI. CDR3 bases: TGTGCCAGCAGGGCCCAGAATTACGAATCCGGGGAGCTGTTTTTT. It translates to CASRAQNYESGELFF.

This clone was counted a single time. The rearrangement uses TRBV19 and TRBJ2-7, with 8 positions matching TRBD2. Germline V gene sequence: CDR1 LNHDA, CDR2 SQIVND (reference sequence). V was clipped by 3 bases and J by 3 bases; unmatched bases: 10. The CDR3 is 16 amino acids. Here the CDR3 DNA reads TGTGCCAGTAGTATGACCCTACTAGCGGACCGCTACGAGCAGTACTTC. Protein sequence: CASSMTLLADRYEQYF.

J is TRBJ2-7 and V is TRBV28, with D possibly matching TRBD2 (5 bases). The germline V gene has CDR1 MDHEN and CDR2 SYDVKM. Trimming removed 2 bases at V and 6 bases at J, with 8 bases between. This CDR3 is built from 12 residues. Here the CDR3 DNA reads TGTGCCAGCAGTTTAGAGGGATCCGAGCAGTACTTC. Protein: CASSLEGSEQYF.

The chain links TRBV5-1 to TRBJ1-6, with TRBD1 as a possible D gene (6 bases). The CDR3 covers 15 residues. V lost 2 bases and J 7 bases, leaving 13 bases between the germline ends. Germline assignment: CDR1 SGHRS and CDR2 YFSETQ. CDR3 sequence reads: CASSLQQGRNSPLHF. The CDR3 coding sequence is TGCGCCAGCAGCTTACAACAGGGCCGCAATTCACCCCTCCACTTT. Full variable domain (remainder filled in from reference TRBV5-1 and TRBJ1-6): KAGVTQTPRYLIKTRGQQVTLSCSPISGHRSVSWYQQTPGQGLQFLFEYFSETQRNKGNFPGRFSGRQFSNSRSEMNVSTLELGDSALYLCASSLQQGRNSPLHFGNGTRLTVT.

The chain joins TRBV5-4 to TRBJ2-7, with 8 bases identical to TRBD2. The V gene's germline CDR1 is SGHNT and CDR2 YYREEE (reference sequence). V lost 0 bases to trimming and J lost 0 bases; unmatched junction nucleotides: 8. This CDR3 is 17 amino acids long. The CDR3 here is CASSLVLAGPSSYEQYF. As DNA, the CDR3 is TGTGCCAGCAGCTTGGTCCTAGCGGGCCCGAGCTCCTACGAGCAGTACTTC.

CDR3 sequence reads: CASRSVSNYGYTF. CDR3 coding DNA: TGTGCCAGCAGGTCAGTTTCTAACTATGGCTACACCTTC. The chain is built from TRBV9 and TRBJ1-2; D is ambiguous. This CDR3 contains 13 residues. Germline V gives CDR1 SGDLS, CDR2 YYNGEE. V was clipped by 5 bases and J by 0 bases, with 8 bases between them.

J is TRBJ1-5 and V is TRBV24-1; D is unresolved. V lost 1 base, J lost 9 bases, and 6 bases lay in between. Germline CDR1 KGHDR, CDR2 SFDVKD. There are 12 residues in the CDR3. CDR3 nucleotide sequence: TGTGCCACCAGTGATTTCTTTGGGCCCCAGCATTTT. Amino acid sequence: CATSDFFGPQHF.

The CDR3 DNA reads TGTGCCAGCAGCGCCAGGGCCTTCTATGGCTACACCTTC. Translating it yields CASSARAFYGYTF. The V gene is TRBV2, the J gene TRBJ1-2; weak D call: TRBD1 (5 bases). The ends were cut back, 6 bases at V and 4 bases at J, with 12 bases in the middle. This CDR3 contains 13 residues. Germline lookup yields CDR1 SNHLY and CDR2 FYNNEI.

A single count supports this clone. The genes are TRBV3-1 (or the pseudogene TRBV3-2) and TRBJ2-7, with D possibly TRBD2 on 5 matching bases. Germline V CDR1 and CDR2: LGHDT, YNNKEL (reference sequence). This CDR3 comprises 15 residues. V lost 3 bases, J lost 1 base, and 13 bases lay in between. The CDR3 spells CASSQDWGKSYEQYF. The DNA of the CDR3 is TGTGCCAGCAGCCAGGACTGGGGTAAGTCCTACGAGCAGTACTTC.